These 11 T cell receptor beta chains were sequenced from one sample in a study of Graves' ophthalmopathy and Graves' hyperthyroidism. From RNA, the CDR3 regions of TCR beta chains were amplified and sequenced. HTBI-primed RT-PCR formed the first round, and a multiplex PCR formed the second. TCRdb passed the multiplex PCR reads through MiXCR, listing each CDR3 protein once. Counted here are approximately 150,000 distinct CDR3 sequences, 30% to 45% occurring once; the ten biggest clones make up nearly 9%. The sample comprised peripheral blood. These receptors were taken from a man under 40 with Graves' ophthalmopathy.

This clonotype was seen many times. The genes are TRBV18 and TRBJ1-1; D not certain. Per the germline V gene, CDR1 is KGHSH and CDR2 is LQKENI. The CDR3 is 14 amino acids. V was shortened by 2 bases and J by 3 bases, with 10 bases between the two germline ends. CDR3 in amino acids: CASSPVPVDTEAFF. CDR3 in DNA: TGTGCCAGCTCACCAGTGCCGGTGGACACTGAAGCTTTCTTT.

This clonotype was recorded at least ten times. The genes are TRBV28 and TRBJ1-1, with TRBD1 as a possible D gene (5 bases). There are 13 residues in the CDR3. V lost 6 bases to trimming and J lost 3 bases, with 11 bases between them. Germline CDR1 MDHEN, CDR2 SYDVKM. This CDR3 reads CASSRQRDTEAFF. The CDR3 nucleotides are TGTGCCAGCAGCCGACAGAGGGACACTGAAGCTTTCTTT.

This clonotype was recorded at least ten times. The chain is built from TRBV27 and TRBJ1-5; D gene uncertain. The CDR3 runs 14 residues. Per germline, CDR1 MNHEY and CDR2 SMNVEV (reference sequence). V lost 3 bases and J lost 0, with 6 bases in between. The CDR3 sequence: CASSLNRSNQPQHF. The DNA for the CDR3 is TGTGCCAGCAGTTTGAACCGTAGCAATCAGCCCCAGCATTTT.

In this sample, this clonotype turned up many times. The gene calls are TRBV12-3 or TRBV12-4 and TRBJ1-2; D not certain. V lost 6 bases to trimming and J lost 0 bases, with 5 bases between them. The CDR3 spans 12 residues. Here the CDR3 DNA reads TGTGCCAGCAGCAATACTAACTATGGCTACACCTTC. It is translated as CASSNTNYGYTF.

The chain has TRBV12-3 or TRBV12-4 and TRBJ2-7; D assignment may be TRBD1 or TRBD2 (7 bases each). The CDR3 has 14 amino acids. Deletions cut 5 bases from V and 6 bases from J, with 17 bases between. The CDR3 DNA is TGTGCCAGCAGTCAGGGGGAGGGAGTGGGCGAGCAGTACTTC. This codes for CASSQGEGVGEQYF.

A few counts support this clonotype. The chain has TRBV6-1 and TRBJ2-5; D unclear. This CDR3 has 12 amino acids. Between the trimmed V and J ends, which lost 3 bases and 2 bases, there was a span of 4 bases. Germline CDR1 is MNHNS and CDR2 is SASEGT. As DNA, the CDR3 is TGTGCCAGCAGTGATAAGCAAGAGACCCAGTACTTC. Translated, it gives CASSDKQETQYF.

The chain carries TRBV11-2 and TRBJ2-7, with 10 bases that match TRBD2. The CDR3 covers 17 residues. V lost 0 bases to trimming and J lost 3 bases; unmatched junction nucleotides: 8. Germline V CDR1 and CDR2: SGHAT, FQNNGV. The CDR3 nucleotides are TGTGCCAGCAGCTTAGAAGCCGGGTCTAGCGGGAGCTACGAGCAGTACTTC. Protein sequence: CASSLEAGSSGSYEQYF.

This clonotype was counted many times. This chain links TRBV6-1 with TRBJ1-2; D unclear. Per the germline V gene, CDR1 is MNHNS and CDR2 is SASEGT. The CDR3 length is 13 residues. V shed 3 bases and J shed 5 bases, with 10 bases lying between them. The CDR3 sequence is CASSDSSSYGYTF. CDR3 bases: TGTGCCAGCAGTGACAGCTCTTCATATGGCTACACCTTC.

J is TRBJ2-5 and V is TRBV9; unclear D gene. Germline values: CDR1 SGDLS, CDR2 YYNGEE. V lost 0 bases, J lost 4 bases, and 7 bases lay in between. The CDR3 has 13 amino acids. CDR3 in amino acids: CASSVAPSETQYF. CDR3 sequence (DNA): TGTGCCAGCAGCGTAGCCCCCTCAGAGACCCAGTACTTC.

This clonotype was seen ten or more times. The rearrangement links TRBV3-1 to TRBJ2-7, with no clear D. The V gene's germline CDR1 is LGHDT and CDR2 YNNKEL (reference sequence). The CDR3 has 12 amino acids. With 3 bases removed from V and 6 bases from J, the gap between germline ends came to 9 bases. CDR3 sequence reads: CASSHSLSEQYF. Here the CDR3 DNA reads TGTGCCAGCAGCCACTCCCTCTCCGAGCAGTACTTC.

Only a few counts were recorded for this clonotype. The rearrangement uses TRBV6-5 and TRBJ2-7, with 9 bases that match TRBD2. The J segment lost 1 base and the V segment lost 1 base, leaving 2 bases of the junction unmatched. CDR3 size: 15 residues. Germline V gene data show CDR1 as MNHEY and CDR2 as SVGAGI. The CDR3 loop is CASSYLAGGSYEQYF. The CDR3 bases are TGTGCCAGCAGTTACTTGGCGGGAGGGTCCTACGAGCAGTACTTC.